The clone carrying this T cell receptor (beta chain) has only a few counts. The sample is drawn from a study of blood T cell repertoires in COVID-19. Study overall: Donors in the United States, Italy and Spain gave samples during acute or convalescent COVID-19.

The protocol was immunoSEQ multiplex PCR, while the TCRdb copy is restricted to in-frame clones and leaves out a portion. The sample yields some 200,000 clones, roughly 88% seen once. The TCR comes from a woman older than 75 with acute or convalescent COVID-19. Sequenced material: peripheral blood.

The CDR3 bases are TGTGCCAGCAGCTTCAGCTACGAGCAGTACTTC. Translating it yields CASSFSYEQYF. V and J are TRBV7-2 and TRBJ2-7; D gene uncertain. This CDR3 comprises 11 residues. Germline CDR1 reads SGHTA; CDR2 reads FQGNSA. Between the trimmed V and J ends, which lost 3 bases and 3 bases, there was a span of 3 bases. Using reference TRBV7-2 and TRBJ2-7 for the parts outside the CDR3, the full variable domain is GAGVSQSPSNKVTEKGKDVELRCDPISGHTALYWYRQSLGQGLEFLIYFQGNSAPDKSGLPSDRFSAERTGGSVSTLTIQRTQQEDSAVYLCASSFSYEQYFGPGTRLTVT.